The 14 T cell receptor beta chains below were found in one sample sequenced in a study of T cell responses to AZD1222 COVID-19 vaccine (dated by TCRdb to the early 2020s). This specimen's time point label, per the study, means: about 28 days (+/-7) after the second vaccine dose. Receptor amplification or capture employed the immunoSEQ multiplex PCR assay. TCRdb re-hosts the immuneACCESS table, in-frame sequences only. Its copies lack some clones; in the studies checked, an unresolved V gene accounts for under half of them, and the cause for the rest is not known. The sample data list 100,000 or so clones, and 80% to 90% of these were observed just once. The top ten clones comprise 10% of the sample. The material was peripheral blood, obtained 28 days after the second AZD1222 dose. These receptors originate from an adult who received the AZD1222 COVID-19 vaccine.

The rearrangement links TRBV15 to TRBJ1-4; possibly TRBD1 for D (5 bases). V shed 3 bases and J shed 7 bases, with 12 bases lying between them. CDR1 is LNHNV, CDR2 YYDKDF, per germline (reference sequence). The CDR3 sequence is 14 residues long. Written as DNA, the CDR3 is TGTGCCACCAGCAGCGACACAAGGGGTGAAAAACTGTTTTTT. Protein: CATSSDTRGEKLFF.

The chain recombines TRBV4-1 with TRBJ1-1, with TRBD1 identical over 9 bases. CDR1 MGHRA and CDR2 YSYEKL come from the germline V gene. The CDR3 is 14 residues long. The junction had 3 bases not matched to a gene; V was cut back by 4 bases and J by 3 bases. The CDR3 spells CASSLRQGDTEAFF. The CDR3, as DNA: TGCGCCAGCAGCCTTAGACAGGGGGACACTGAAGCTTTCTTT.

This clone has a single count. The chain is built from TRBV20-1 and TRBJ1-2; D gene unclear. The V gene's germline CDR1 is DFQATT and CDR2 SNEGSKA (reference sequence). V was shortened by 3 bases and J by 1 base, with 12 bases between the two germline ends. The CDR3 contains 14 residues. Written as DNA, the CDR3 is TGCAGTGCTAGTGGCGGGGATAATAACTATGGCTACACCTTC. This codes for CSASGGDNNYGYTF.

The rearrangement joins TRBV15 to TRBJ2-2, with 9 bases lining up with TRBD1. V trimming: 6 bases; J trimming: 1 base; junction bases outside the gene matches: 6. Germline CDR1 is LNHNV and CDR2 is YYDKDF (reference sequence). The CDR3 has 16 amino acids. CDR3 coding DNA: TGTGCCACCAGGACAGTGGGACAGGGGAACACCGGGGAGCTGTTTTTT. This encodes CATRTVGQGNTGELFF.

The chain uses TRBV27 and TRBJ1-3; possibly TRBD1 for D (5 bases). CDR1 and CDR2 (germline): MNHEY, SMNVEV (reference sequence). Deletions cut 6 bases from V and 0 bases from J, with 9 bases between. The CDR3 contains 14 residues. In nucleotides, the CDR3 is TGTGCCAGCAGCGGGGCCACCTCTGGAAACACCATATATTTT. Its protein is CASSGATSGNTIYF.

This clone showed up just once. This chain connects TRBV5-6 to TRBJ1-1; D remains ambiguous. In germline, CDR1 is SGHDT, CDR2 YYEEEE. The CDR3 is made up of 14 amino acids. The ends were cut back, 0 bases at V and 8 bases at J, with 14 bases in the middle. The CDR3 DNA reads as TGTGCCAGCAGCTTGGATAGGAGGTCGGCCGAAGCTTTCTTT. Its translation is CASSLDRRSAEAFF.

The genes are TRBV28 and TRBJ1-6; TRBD1 matches at 9 bases. V lost 6 bases to trimming and J lost 7 bases; unmatched junction nucleotides: 1. Germline values: CDR1 MDHEN, CDR2 SYDVKM. This CDR3 is 13 amino acids long. DNA for the CDR3: TGTGCCAGCAGGGGACAGGGAAATTCACCCCTCCACTTT. Protein product: CASRGQGNSPLHF.

This clone was recorded a few times. The V and J genes are TRBV2 and TRBJ1-2; D gene unclear. The CDR3 covers 13 residues. CDR1 and CDR2 from the germline V gene are SNHLY and FYNNEI. V was cut by 6 bases and J by 3 bases, with 11 bases left in between. The CDR3 loop is CASSLGGDYGYTF. The CDR3 region has the DNA TGTGCCAGCAGCCTCGGCGGCGACTATGGCTACACCTTC.

This clone was detected once. This sequence joins TRBV6-5 and TRBJ1-1; D is uncertain. The CDR3 loop spans 15 amino acids. V lost 6 bases, J lost 5 bases, and 19 bases lay in between. In germline, CDR1 is MNHEY, CDR2 SVGAGI. CDR3 loop: CASRTSLGSDTEAFF. The CDR3 DNA follows: TGTGCCAGCAGAACATCCTTGGGGAGTGATACTGAAGCTTTCTTT.

The chain carries TRBV4-2 and TRBJ2-2; 7 bases map to TRBD2. This CDR3 has 17 amino acids. With V trimmed by 0 bases and J by 0 bases, 4 bases remained unmatched. Looked up from germline, CDR1 is LGHNA and CDR2 is YNFKEQ. The CDR3 coding sequence is TGTGCCAGCAGCCAAGATAATCGGGGGGCGAACACCGGGGAGCTGTTTTTT. Residues: CASSQDNRGANTGELFF.

J is TRBJ1-2 and V is TRBV27; D possibly corresponds to TRBD1 (5 bases). The CDR3 is 17 amino acids. V lost 0 bases and J lost 3, with 17 bases in between. Germline CDR1 is MNHEY and CDR2 is SMNVEV (reference sequence). DNA for the CDR3: TGTGCCAGCAGTTTATCGGCGGGGCCCCGGATGGACTATGGCTACACCTTC. It codes for CASSLSAGPRMDYGYTF.

The rearrangement links TRBV6-5 to TRBJ1-5, with D possibly TRBD1 on 6 matching bases. The CDR3 extends over 14 amino acids. The V and J ends lost 3 bases and 5 bases respectively, with 11 bases between them. Germline-derived CDR1 and CDR2 are MNHEY and SVGAGI. The chain's CDR3 is CASSYLGGDQPQHF. As DNA, the CDR3 is TGTGCCAGCAGTTATCTAGGGGGGGATCAGCCCCAGCATTTT.

This clone was counted between two and nine times. The chain uses TRBV9 and TRBJ2-7; 11 bases are a match to TRBD1. Germline trimming cut 4 bases from V and 6 bases from J; bases unmatched to any gene: 9. There are 15 residues in the CDR3. Germline CDR1 SGDLS, CDR2 YYNGEE. CDR3 protein: CASSPPPGTGGEQYF. The CDR3 DNA is TGTGCCAGCAGCCCTCCCCCGGGGACAGGGGGCGAGCAGTACTTC.

The chain employs TRBV5-1 and TRBJ2-2, with D possibly being TRBD2 (6 bases). The CDR3 runs 16 residues. The V gene lost 2 bases and the J gene lost 2 bases, with 13 bases spanning the gap. Germline CDR1 reads SGHRS; CDR2 reads YFSETQ. The CDR3 loop is CASSFGRLKNTGELFF. CDR3 sequence (DNA): TGCGCCAGCAGCTTTGGGAGGCTAAAAAACACCGGGGAGCTGTTTTTT.